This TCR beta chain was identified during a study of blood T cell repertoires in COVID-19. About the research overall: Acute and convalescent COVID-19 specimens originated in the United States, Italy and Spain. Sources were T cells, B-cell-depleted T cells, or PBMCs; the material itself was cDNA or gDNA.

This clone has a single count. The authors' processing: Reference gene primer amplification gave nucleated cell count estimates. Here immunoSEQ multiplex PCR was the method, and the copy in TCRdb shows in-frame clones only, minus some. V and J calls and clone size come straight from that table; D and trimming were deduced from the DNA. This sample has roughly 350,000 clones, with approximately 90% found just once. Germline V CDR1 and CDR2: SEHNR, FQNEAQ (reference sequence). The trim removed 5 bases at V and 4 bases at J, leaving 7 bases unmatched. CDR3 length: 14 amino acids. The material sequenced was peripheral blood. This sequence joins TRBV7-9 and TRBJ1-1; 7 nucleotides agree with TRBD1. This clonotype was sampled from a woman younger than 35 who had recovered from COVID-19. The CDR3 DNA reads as TGTGCCAGCAGCCACGGACAGGTAGCCACTGAAGCTTTCTTT. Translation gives CASSHGQVATEAFF. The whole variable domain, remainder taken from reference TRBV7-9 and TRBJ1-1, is DTGVSQNPRHKITKRGQNVTFRCDPISEHNRLYWYRQTLGQGPEFLTYFQNEAQLEKSRLLSDRFSAERPKGSFSTLEIQRTEQGDSAMYLCASSHGQVATEAFFGQGTRLTVV.